This T cell receptor beta chain emerged from a study of blood T cell repertoires in COVID-19 (dated by TCRdb to the early 2020s). For the study in its entirety: Collaborator samples came from the United States, Italy and Spain and covered acute and convalescent phases of COVID-19. The material from the prospective study consisted of cDNA or gDNA derived from T cells, B-cell-depleted T cells, or PBMCs. The dataset comprised deeply sampled blood TCRbeta repertoires from subjects exposed to, actively infected with, or recovered from COVID-19. The repertoires were released in a freely available public database meant as a resource for research on the immune response to SARS-CoV-2. Samples were obtained from the ongoing ImmuneRACE study (first 160 participants) and from some 1,300 subjects provided by 6 global collaborators. A de-identified subject ID, COVID-19 status, age in years and sex were almost always included in the sample metadata. Where HLA class I and class II types were available, the types were taken from metadata supplied by the sample provider, not from assay-based typing. Broader findings and caveats from the paper: Clinical and demographic metadata were provided uncurated, with the amount varying by source and participant.

Collaborating institutions collected whole blood in K2EDTA tubes following their own protocols. For TCRbeta analysis, collaborator samples were shipped as frozen whole blood, as isolated PBMCs, or as DNA extracted from either sample type. The immunoSEQ Assay, a bias-controlled multiplex PCR, was used to amplify TCRbeta CDR3 regions from genomic DNA. From the authors' description of their analysis: Nucleated cell counts per sample were estimated from amplification of reference gene primers within the assay. To quantify the absolute abundance of each unique TCRbeta CDR3 rearrangement, sequence reads were collapsed and filtered. For each sample, productive Simpson clonality was calculated by taking the square root of Simpson's diversity index across productive rearrangements. In TCRdb, the immuneACCESS table is reduced to in-frame sequences with V and J assigned. These tables do not hold every clone; where another copy was compared, an unresolved V gene accounts for under half, and the others remain unexplained. V and J calls plus clone size are reproduced from that table; the DNA served to infer D and trimming. For this sample there are about 140,000 clones; 80% to 85% appear just once. About 4% of the sample comes from the top ten.

Points on this clone: The antigen this receptor binds is unknown. Base qualities are missing; no much larger clone stands one base away.

Counted from cysteine to phenylalanine, this CDR3 has 14 amino acids. Of all the DNA, just the CDR3 is kept, 42 bases in frame from base 1. Sequences SNHLY (CDR1) and FYNNEI (CDR2) are obtained from the germline V gene. The trim is 4 bases for V and 4 bases for J, with a gap of 10 bases between the germline ends. This sequence uses TRBV2 and TRBJ1-4; possibly the D gene is TRBD1, per 6 matching bases. This TCR derives from a woman of 80 years or more with acute or convalescent COVID-19. Sequenced input: peripheral blood. This receptor has the CDR3 CASSVWTDNEKLFF. In nucleotide form, the sequence is TGTGCCAGCAGTGTTTGGACAGATAATGAAAAACTGTTTTTT.